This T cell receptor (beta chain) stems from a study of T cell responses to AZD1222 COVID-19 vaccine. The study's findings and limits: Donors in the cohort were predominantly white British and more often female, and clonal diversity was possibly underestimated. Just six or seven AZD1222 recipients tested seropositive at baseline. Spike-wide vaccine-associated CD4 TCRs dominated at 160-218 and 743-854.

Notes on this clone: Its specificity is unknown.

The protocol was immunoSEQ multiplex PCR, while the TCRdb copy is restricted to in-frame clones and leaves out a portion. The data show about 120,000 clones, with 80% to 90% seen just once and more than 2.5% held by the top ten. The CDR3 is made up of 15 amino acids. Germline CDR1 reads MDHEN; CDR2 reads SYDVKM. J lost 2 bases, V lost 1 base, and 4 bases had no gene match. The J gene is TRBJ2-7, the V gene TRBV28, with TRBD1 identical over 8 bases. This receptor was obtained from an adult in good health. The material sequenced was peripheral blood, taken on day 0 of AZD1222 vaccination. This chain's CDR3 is CASSLSETGAYEQYF. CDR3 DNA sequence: TGTGCCAGCAGTTTATCCGAGACAGGGGCCTACGAGCAGTACTTC.